The entry below describes one T cell receptor beta chain. Its specificity is not known. A single record per CDR3 protein comes from TCRdb applying MiXCR to the reads. Of about 130,000 distinct CDR3 sequences in the sample, roughly a quarter were seen once. This sample is part of a study of T cell repertoires in cytomegalovirus infection. Whole-study context: Through public TCR beta signatures, both CMV infection and matching HLA type were indicated. Study-level findings and limits: Across the ex vivo response, the dominant clonotypes were HLA-C-restricted CMV-specific TCR beta clonotypes.

From germline, CDR1 is SNHLY and CDR2 FYNNEI. With 9 bases removed from V and 3 bases from J, the gap between germline ends came to 14 bases. CDR3 size: 13 residues. The chain links TRBV2 to TRBJ1-1; tentative D call: TRBD1 (5 bases). The receptor's source is a human donor in good health (CMV status not recorded). Some clones in this sample may be carry-over from other donors' samples. The specimen was PBMCs, sequenced either directly or after in vitro stimulation (not recorded which). CDR3 amino acids: CARDQGRYTEAFF. CDR3 coding DNA: TGTGCCAGGGACCAGGGTAGATACACTGAAGCTTTCTTT.